Following are 4 T cell receptor beta chains from one sample sequenced in a study of T-cell reconstitution after alpha-beta-depleted transplantation in children. TCRbeta library preparation incorporated unique molecular identifiers. TCRdb processed the PCR reads anew with MiXCR; each CDR3 protein has one entry. The sample lists about 210,000 distinct CDR3 sequences, approximately 17% seen once, with about 41% in the top ten. The source was PBMCs, mostly from graft donor cells, collected 360 days after TCRalphabeta/CD19-depleted stem cell transplant. These TCRs come from a male patient under 10 years old who had a stem cell transplant for acute lymphoblastic leukemia, so the T cells may come from the graft donor.

The V and J genes are TRBV5-1 and TRBJ2-5; D remains unclear. The V and J ends lost 2 bases and 3 bases respectively, with 11 bases between them. Germline CDR1 and CDR2: SGHRS and YFSETQ. There are 14 residues in the CDR3. The CDR3 sequence: CASSFFVFEETQYF. The CDR3 DNA reads TGCGCCAGCAGCTTTTTTGTTTTCGAAGAGACCCAGTACTTC.

At least ten counts were recorded for this clonotype. The chain uses TRBV7-9 and TRBJ2-1; 10 nucleotides line up with TRBD1. This CDR3 is 14 amino acids long. Trimming took 3 bases from V and 8 from J; bases not matched to a gene: 4. Germline assignment: CDR1 SEHNR and CDR2 FQNEAQ (reference sequence). The CDR3 sequence: CASSLGTGADEQFF. Written as DNA, the CDR3 is TGTGCCAGCAGCTTGGGGACAGGGGCCGATGAGCAGTTCTTC. Full variable domain (rest looked up from reference TRBV7-9 and TRBJ2-1): DTGVSQNPRHKITKRGQNVTFRCDPISEHNRLYWYRQTLGQGPEFLTYFQNEAQLEKSRLLSDRFSAERPKGSFSTLEIQRTEQGDSAMYLCASSLGTGADEQFFGPGTRLTVL.

In its sample, this clonotype was seen a few times. This chain links TRBV7-8 with TRBJ2-1; 9 bases align to TRBD2. Germline values: CDR1 SGHVS, CDR2 FQNEAQ. With 2 bases clipped from V and 0 bases from J, the junction kept 8 bases outside the gene matches. The CDR3 sequence is 18 residues long. CDR3 in DNA: TGTGCCAGCAGCTTAACCTTTGGGCGGGGGGGCTCCTACAATGAGCAGTTCTTC. It yields the protein CASSLTFGRGGSYNEQFF. Supplemented by reference TRBV7-8 and TRBJ2-1, the full variable domain reads GAGVSQSPRYKVAKRGQDVALRCDPISGHVSLFWYQQALGQGPEFLTYFQNEAQLDKSGLPSDRFFAERPEGSVSTLKIQRTQQEDSAVYLCASSLTFGRGGSYNEQFFGPGTRLTVL.

The CDR3 loop is CASSLLAHEQFF. CDR3 sequence (DNA): TGCGCCAGCAGCCTGCTAGCTCATGAGCAGTTCTTC. The chain combines TRBV5-1 with TRBJ2-1; possibly TRBD2 for D (5 bases). Germline-derived CDR1 and CDR2 are SGHRS and YFSETQ. The CDR3 runs to 12 residues. V was cut by 4 bases and J by 8 bases, with 10 bases left in between.